This TCR beta chain was identified during a study of blood T cell repertoires in COVID-19. Using immunoSEQ multiplex PCR, the repertoire was profiled, and TCRdb retains in-frame clones only, with some absent. The sample contains under 60,000 clones, more than 90% of which appear only once. V shed 3 bases, J shed 5 bases, and the junction held 8 bases outside the gene matches. Germline CDR1 LNHDA, CDR2 SQIVND (reference sequence). The CDR3 length is 16 residues. The receptor's source is a man in his forties or fifties with acute or convalescent COVID-19. The sequencing input was peripheral blood. The chain combines TRBV19 with TRBJ2-4; 9 bases are shared with TRBD1. The CDR3 DNA is TGTGCCAGTAGTATGTCGACAGGGGGGTCCCAAAACATTCAGTACTTC. This translates into CASSMSTGGSQNIQYF.